This TCR beta chain stems from a study of shared clonotypes between healthy human individuals. Across the study: Donors had three CD4 naive, three CD4 memory, two CD8 naive and one CD8 memory plate apiece.

A word on this clone: Its antigen is as yet unknown.

Terminally differentiated effector memory CD45RA+ cells were excluded by CCR7 positive selection of CD45RO-negative cells. Per germline, CDR1 MNHEY and CDR2 SMNVEV (reference sequence). The germline V and J ends were trimmed by 2 bases and 0 bases, with 13 bases remaining between them. The CDR3 sequence is 17 residues long. Sequencing was performed with immunoSEQ multiplex PCR; in TCRdb, only in-frame clones are kept and a portion is missing. This table has millions of clones, about 95% appearing once. Whole-study results and caveats: Non-shared clonotypes had lower generation probabilities than clonotypes shared by all four sorted-subset donors. Sorted-subset samples were not fully sequenced, rarefaction indicated.

The receptor was derived from a man aged 18-30 years in good health. V gene TRBV27 combines with J gene TRBJ2-2; no clear D gene. The sample was naive CD8+ T cells sorted from blood. CDR3 in amino acids: CASSLLFPRPNTGELFF. The CDR3 region has the DNA TGTGCCAGCAGTTTACTGTTTCCTAGGCCGAACACCGGGGAGCTGTTTTTT.